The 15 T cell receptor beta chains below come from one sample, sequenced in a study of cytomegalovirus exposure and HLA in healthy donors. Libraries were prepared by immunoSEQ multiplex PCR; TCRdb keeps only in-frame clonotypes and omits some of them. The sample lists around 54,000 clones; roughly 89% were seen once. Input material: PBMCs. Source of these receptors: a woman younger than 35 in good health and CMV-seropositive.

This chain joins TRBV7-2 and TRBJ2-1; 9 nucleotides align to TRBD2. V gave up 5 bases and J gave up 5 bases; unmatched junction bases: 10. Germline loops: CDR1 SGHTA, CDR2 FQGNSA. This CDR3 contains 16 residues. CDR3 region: CASSPKAGGRHNEQFF. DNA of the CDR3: TGTGCCAGCAGCCCTAAAGCGGGGGGCCGCCACAATGAGCAGTTCTTC.

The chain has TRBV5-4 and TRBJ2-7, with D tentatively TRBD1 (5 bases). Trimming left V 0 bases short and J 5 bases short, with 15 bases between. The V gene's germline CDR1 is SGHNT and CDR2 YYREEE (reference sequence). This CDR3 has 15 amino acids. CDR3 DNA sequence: TGTGCCAGCAGCTTGGCCGAGGTTTCCAGGGACGAGCAGTACTTC. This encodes CASSLAEVSRDEQYF.

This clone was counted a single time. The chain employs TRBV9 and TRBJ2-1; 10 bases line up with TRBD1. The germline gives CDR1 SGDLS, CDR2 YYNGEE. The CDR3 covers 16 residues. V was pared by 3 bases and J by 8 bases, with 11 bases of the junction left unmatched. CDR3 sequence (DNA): TGTGCCAGCAGCGCGGCTCCGGGACAGGGGAGGGATGAGCAGTTCTTC. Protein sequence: CASSAAPGQGRDEQFF.

DNA of the CDR3: TGTGCCAGCAGCTTAGCGTCGCTAGTTGACAGCTCCTACAATGAGCAGTTCTTC. It encodes CASSLASLVDSSYNEQFF. The chain is built from TRBV7-9 and TRBJ2-1, with a weak D call TRBD1 (5 bases). V shed 0 bases and J shed 0 bases, with 15 bases lying between them. Germline CDR1 and CDR2: SEHNR and FQNEAQ (reference sequence). The CDR3 contains 18 residues.

The chain's CDR3 is CASSLSHSTYEQYF. For the CDR3, the DNA is TGTGCCAGCAGCTTATCTCACAGTACCTACGAGCAGTACTTC. The J gene is TRBJ2-7, the V gene TRBV7-6; D ambiguous. V dropped 2 bases and J dropped 2 bases, with 10 bases sitting between them. Germline CDR1 SGHVS, CDR2 FNYEAQ. The CDR3 has 14 residues.

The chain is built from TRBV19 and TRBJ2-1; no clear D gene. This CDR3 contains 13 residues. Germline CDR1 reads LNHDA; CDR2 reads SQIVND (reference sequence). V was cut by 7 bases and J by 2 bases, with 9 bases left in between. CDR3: CASKGQAYNEQFF. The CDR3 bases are TGTGCCAGTAAAGGCCAGGCCTACAATGAGCAGTTCTTC.

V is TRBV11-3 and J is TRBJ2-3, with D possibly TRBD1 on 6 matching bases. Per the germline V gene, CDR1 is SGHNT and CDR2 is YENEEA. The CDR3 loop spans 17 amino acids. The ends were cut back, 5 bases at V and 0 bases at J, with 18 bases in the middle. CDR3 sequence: CASSQGSLSLSTDTQYF. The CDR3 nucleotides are TGTGCCAGCAGCCAGGGGTCCCTATCACTTAGCACAGATACGCAGTATTTT.

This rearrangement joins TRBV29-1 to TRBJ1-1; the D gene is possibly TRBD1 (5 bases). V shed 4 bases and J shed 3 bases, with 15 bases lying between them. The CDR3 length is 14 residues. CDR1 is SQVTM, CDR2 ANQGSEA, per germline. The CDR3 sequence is CSVGQGRPDTEAFF. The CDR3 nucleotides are TGCAGCGTTGGGCAGGGTAGACCCGACACTGAAGCTTTCTTT.

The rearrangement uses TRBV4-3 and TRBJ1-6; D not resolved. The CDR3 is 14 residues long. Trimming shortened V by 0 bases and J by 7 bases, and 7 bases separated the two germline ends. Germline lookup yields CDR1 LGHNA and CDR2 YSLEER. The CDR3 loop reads CASSQDRENSPLHF. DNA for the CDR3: TGCGCCAGCAGCCAAGATCGGGAGAATTCACCCCTCCACTTT.

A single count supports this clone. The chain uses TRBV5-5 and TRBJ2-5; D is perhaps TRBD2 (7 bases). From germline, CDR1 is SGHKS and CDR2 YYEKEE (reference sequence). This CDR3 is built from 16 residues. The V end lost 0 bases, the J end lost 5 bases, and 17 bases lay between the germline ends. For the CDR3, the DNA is TGTGCCAGCAGCTTGGGTTATCGGGGGGCGAGTGAGACCCAGTACTTC. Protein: CASSLGYRGASETQYF.

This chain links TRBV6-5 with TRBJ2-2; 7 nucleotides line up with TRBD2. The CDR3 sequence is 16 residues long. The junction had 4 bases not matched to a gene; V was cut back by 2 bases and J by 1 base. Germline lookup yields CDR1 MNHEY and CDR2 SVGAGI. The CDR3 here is CASSYTPSGNTGELFF. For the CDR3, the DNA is TGTGCCAGCAGTTACACCCCTAGCGGGAACACCGGGGAGCTGTTTTTT.

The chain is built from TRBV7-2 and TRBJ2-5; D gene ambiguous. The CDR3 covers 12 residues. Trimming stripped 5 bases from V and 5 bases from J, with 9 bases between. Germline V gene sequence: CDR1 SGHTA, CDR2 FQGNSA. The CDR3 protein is CASSPTRETQYF. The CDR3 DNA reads TGTGCCAGCAGCCCGACGAGGGAGACCCAGTACTTC.

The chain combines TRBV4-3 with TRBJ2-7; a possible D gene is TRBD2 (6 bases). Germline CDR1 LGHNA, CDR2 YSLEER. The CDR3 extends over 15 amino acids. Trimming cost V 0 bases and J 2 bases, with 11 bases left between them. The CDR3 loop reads CASSQDRGTPYEQYF. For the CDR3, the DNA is TGCGCCAGCAGCCAAGACCGGGGGACCCCCTACGAGCAGTACTTC.

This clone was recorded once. CDR3 in amino acids: CASSLDGATGDGYEQYF. The CDR3 bases are TGTGCCAGCAGCTTAGATGGGGCCACAGGGGATGGCTACGAGCAGTACTTC. V is TRBV11-3 and J is TRBJ2-7; 7 bases fit TRBD1. Per germline, CDR1 SGHNT and CDR2 YENEEA. There are 17 residues in the CDR3. The junction had 11 bases not matched to a gene; V was cut back by 0 bases and J by 3 bases.

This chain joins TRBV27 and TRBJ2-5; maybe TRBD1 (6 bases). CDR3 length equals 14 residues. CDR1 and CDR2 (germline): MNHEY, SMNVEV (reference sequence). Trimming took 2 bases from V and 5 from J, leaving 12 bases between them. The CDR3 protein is CASSLGAGVETQYF. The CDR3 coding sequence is TGTGCCAGCAGTTTAGGCGCAGGGGTTGAGACCCAGTACTTC.